This note documents a single TCR beta chain sequence. Its matching antigen is unknown. Trimming took off 6 bases at V and 0 bases at J, with 18 bases between the two ends. This CDR3 has 16 residues. Germline lookup yields CDR1 SGHDN and CDR2 FVKESK. The sample comes from a study of PD-1 blockade in classical Hodgkin lymphoma. General observations from the study: Differences between repertoires have undefined causes, possibly disease activity or prior therapy. CD4+ TCR diversity climbed significantly by C4D1, unlike CD8+ TCR diversity. Newly diagnosed patients reportedly trailed healthy donors in baseline TCR diversity.

After autologous stem cell transplantation all patients relapsed, and prior brentuximab vedotin exposure differed between cohorts. This table comes from immunoSEQ multiplex PCR, and its TCRdb copy is limited to in-frame clones, with some not included. The profile shows nearly 25,000 clones, approximately 70% of them singletons. This sequence joins TRBV14 and TRBJ2-7, with D possibly TRBD2 on 7 matching bases. The input for sequencing was peripheral blood mononuclear cells (PBMCs), taken at baseline. The sequence came from a human donor with classical Hodgkin lymphoma. In DNA, the CDR3 is TGTGCCAGCAGTCAGACGGCGGGGGCCAGCTCCTACGAGCAGTACTTC. Encoded protein: CASSQTAGASSYEQYF.